These 20 T cell receptor beta chains originate from one sample sequenced in a study of cytomegalovirus exposure and HLA in healthy donors. This PCR relied on a set of 60 Vbeta primers and 13 Jbeta primers. Some clones are missing from TCRdb's copy, which holds only in-frame ones; the method was immunoSEQ multiplex PCR. The table lists 150,000 to 200,000 clones, around 62% of them singletons. The sample was PBMCs. The receptors were sampled from a middle-aged man in good health and CMV-seronegative.

The chain links TRBV30 to TRBJ1-1; 10 bases fit TRBD1. CDR3 length equals 14 residues. Germline V gives CDR1 GTSNPN, CDR2 SVGIG (reference sequence). V dropped 7 bases and J dropped 3; count of bases not matched to a gene: 8. As DNA, the CDR3 is TGTGCCTACGGGACAGGGGCGTCGGACACTGAAGCTTTCTTT. The encoded protein is CAYGTGASDTEAFF.

Only a few counts were recorded for this clone. The chain links TRBV10-2 to TRBJ2-5; possible D gene TRBD1, 5 bases. This CDR3 region has 14 residues. The ends were cut back, 6 bases at V and 2 bases at J, with 13 bases in the middle. Germline lookup yields CDR1 WSHSY and CDR2 SAAADI. The CDR3 DNA sequence: TGCGCCAGCAGCCCCATGGGGCGTCAAGAGACCCAGTACTTC. Protein sequence: CASSPMGRQETQYF.

The chain recombines TRBV6-6 with TRBJ2-7, with D possibly TRBD1 on 5 matching bases. This CDR3 comprises 13 residues. V was clipped by 6 bases and J by 6 bases, with 15 bases between them. Germline-derived CDR1 and CDR2 are MNHNY and SVGAGI (reference sequence). In DNA form, the CDR3 reads TGTGCCAGCAGATCCACTACAGGTTCCGAGCAGTACTTC. Protein sequence: CASRSTTGSEQYF.

V usage is TRBV5-1 and J usage is TRBJ2-3; D possibly corresponds to TRBD1 (6 bases). V was trimmed by 1 base and J by 6 bases, leaving 18 bases between them. This CDR3 has 16 amino acids. Germline loops: CDR1 SGHRS, CDR2 YFSETQ. The CDR3 protein is CASSLRDTPWGDTQYF. The CDR3 region has the DNA TGCGCCAGCAGCTTGAGGGACACTCCCTGGGGGGATACGCAGTATTTT.

V and J are TRBV6-5 and TRBJ1-6; D unclear. Per germline, CDR1 MNHEY and CDR2 SVGAGI. Trimming stripped 8 bases from V and 15 bases from J, with 11 bases between. The CDR3 spans 10 residues. CDR3 protein: CASRGALLHF. The CDR3 bases are TGTGCCAGCCGAGGTGCGCTCCTCCACTTT.

The rearrangement links TRBV6-4 to TRBJ2-7, with 14 positions matching TRBD2. The CDR3 has 20 amino acids. Trimming cost V 7 bases and J 6 bases; bases outside gene matches: 23. Per the germline V gene, CDR1 is MRHNA and CDR2 is SNTAGT. The CDR3 spells CASIVRHGTSGGERPGEQYF. CDR3 DNA: TGTGCCAGCATAGTCCGACATGGGACTAGCGGGGGAGAACGTCCGGGCGAGCAGTACTTC.

This sequence joins TRBV19 and TRBJ1-6, with TRBD1 identical over 7 bases. V lost 10 bases and J lost 8; bases outside the gene matches: 8. Germline V gene sequence: CDR1 LNHDA, CDR2 SQIVND (reference sequence). The CDR3 consists of 13 residues. The CDR3 DNA follows: TGTGCCACGGAAGGGGGCAAACATTCACCCCTCCACTTT. Amino acids: CATEGGKHSPLHF.

The V gene is TRBV19, the J gene TRBJ1-2, with D perhaps matching TRBD1 (5 bases). The CDR3 contains 13 residues. Deletions cut 7 bases from V and 7 bases from J, with 16 bases between. Germline assignment: CDR1 LNHDA and CDR2 SQIVND (reference sequence). CDR3 DNA: TGTGCCAGTAACGCCGGGGGAGTCGCTGGCTACACCTTC. As protein: CASNAGGVAGYTF.

This clone was picked up a small number of times. The rearrangement uses TRBV30 and TRBJ1-1; 9 bases map to TRBD1. V lost 5 bases to trimming and J lost 4 bases; unmatched junction nucleotides: 5. The CDR3 runs to 13 residues. Germline CDR1 is GTSNPN and CDR2 is SVGIG (reference sequence). CDR3 amino acids: CAWGTGRGTEAFF. As DNA, the CDR3 is TGTGCCTGGGGGACAGGGCGAGGCACTGAAGCTTTCTTT.

CDR3 DNA: TGTGCCAGCAGTTTAAGGGGGAACACCGGGGAGCTGTTTTTT. This sequence encodes CASSLRGNTGELFF. The genes are TRBV27 and TRBJ2-2, with D possibly matching TRBD1 (5 bases). This CDR3 is 14 amino acids long. The V gene lost 2 bases and the J gene lost 1 base, with 5 bases spanning the gap. The germline gives CDR1 MNHEY, CDR2 SMNVEV (reference sequence).

The chain links TRBV6-1 to TRBJ2-3; D gene unclear. V lost 2 bases and J 2 bases, leaving 8 bases between the germline ends. Germline-derived CDR1 and CDR2 are MNHNS and SASEGT. The CDR3 is made up of 14 amino acids. CDR3 in amino acids: CASSETQFTDTQYF. The CDR3 DNA reads TGTGCCAGCAGTGAAACACAGTTCACAGATACGCAGTATTTT.

The chain is built from TRBV6-5 and TRBJ2-2; D is undetermined. The CDR3 extends over 14 amino acids. Germline CDR1 is MNHEY and CDR2 is SVGAGI. Deletions cut 2 bases from V and 1 base from J, with 5 bases between. CDR3 in DNA: TGTGCCAGCAGTTACAGCCAGAACACCGGGGAGCTGTTTTTT. Its protein is CASSYSQNTGELFF.

V usage is TRBV4-3 and J usage is TRBJ2-7, with D tentatively TRBD2 (6 bases). The CDR3 is 15 residues long. Germline V gives CDR1 LGHNA, CDR2 YSLEER. Between the trimmed V and J ends, which lost 1 base and 3 bases, there was a span of 13 bases. The CDR3 loop reads CASSQVAPGGYEQYF. Written as DNA, the CDR3 is TGCGCCAGCAGCCAAGTGGCCCCCGGGGGCTACGAGCAGTACTTC.

The chain carries TRBV29-1 and TRBJ2-2; TRBD2 is a possible D gene (5 bases). Germline V gene lookup returns CDR1 SQVTM and CDR2 ANQGSEA. Trimming shortened V by 1 base and J by 6 bases, and 18 bases separated the two germline ends. The CDR3 sequence is 16 residues long. The CDR3 region has the DNA TGCAGCGTTGAAGGGGGAGCCACTAGGATGCCCGGGGAGCTGTTTTTT. Amino acid sequence: CSVEGGATRMPGELFF.

V gene TRBV18 combines with J gene TRBJ2-7; D gene uncertain. The germline CDR1 and CDR2 sequences are KGHSH and LQKENI. The V and J ends lost 3 bases and 0 bases respectively, with 12 bases between them. The CDR3 is 15 residues long. The CDR3 coding sequence is TGTGCCAGCTCACCCCCAGGTGGAAGCTCCTACGAGCAGTACTTC. Its protein product is CASSPPGGSSYEQYF. Complete variable domain (other parts from reference TRBV18 and TRBJ2-7): NAGVMQNPRHLVRRRGQEARLRCSPMKGHSHVYWYRQLPEEGLKFMVYLQKENIIDESGMPKERFSAEFPKEGPSILRIQQVVRGDSAAYFCASSPPGGSSYEQYFGPGTRLTVT.

The genes are TRBV7-3 and TRBJ2-2, with 8 bases fitting TRBD1. The CDR3 has 13 amino acids. V dropped 5 bases and J dropped 6; count of bases not matched to a gene: 2. CDR1 is SGHTA, CDR2 FQGTGA, per germline. The CDR3 here is CASSGQGAGELFF. The CDR3 region has the DNA TGTGCCAGCAGCGGACAGGGAGCCGGGGAGCTGTTTTTT.

This chain connects TRBV9 to TRBJ2-3; 9 nucleotides match TRBD2. CDR3 length equals 14 residues. With V trimmed by 3 bases and J by 5 bases, 4 bases remained unmatched. CDR1 is SGDLS and CDR2 is YYNGEE in the germline V gene. CDR3 DNA sequence: TGTGCCAGCAGCGGCGGGGGGGCTGTAGATACGCAGTATTTT. Protein sequence: CASSGGGAVDTQYF.

This sequence joins TRBV11-2 and TRBJ1-3; D is possibly TRBD1 (6 bases). Germline V CDR1 and CDR2: SGHAT, FQNNGV. The CDR3 totals 15 residues. V gave up 1 base and J gave up 3 bases, with 10 bases separating them. This CDR3 is CASSLAGTLGNTIYF. The CDR3 DNA reads as TGTGCCAGCAGCTTAGCCGGGACACTTGGAAACACCATATATTTT.

The V gene is TRBV10-3, the J gene TRBJ1-1, with 9 nucleotides matching TRBD1. Germline assignment: CDR1 ENHRY and CDR2 SYGVKD. Trimming took 6 bases from V and 4 from J; bases not matched to a gene: 9. The CDR3 runs to 15 residues. CDR3 DNA: TGTGCCATCAGAGGGACAGGGAGTCGGACCACTGAAGCTTTCTTT. Amino acid sequence: CAIRGTGSRTTEAFF.

The chain recombines TRBV6-1 with TRBJ2-7, with D possibly matching TRBD1 (5 bases). Between the trimmed V and J ends, which lost 2 bases and 1 base, there was a span of 9 bases. Germline CDR1 MNHNS, CDR2 SASEGT. This CDR3 has 14 amino acids. CDR3 protein: CASSESSGSYEQYF. As DNA, the CDR3 is TGTGCCAGCAGTGAATCGTCAGGGTCCTACGAGCAGTACTTC.